Below are 3 T cell receptor beta chains sequenced from a single sample in a study of T cell repertoires in cytomegalovirus infection. TCRdb independently ran MiXCR on the reads; one entry per CDR3 protein. The top ten hold around 64% of the sample, which has around 200,000 distinct CDR3 sequences, less than 50% seen once. These receptors have no known antigen. The source was CD8+ T cells from cultured PBMCs, collected from culture after CMV antigen stimulation. Receptors were obtained from a human donor in good health (CMV status not recorded). Some clones in this sample may be carry-over from other donors' samples.

As regards this clonotype: Mismatch with germline at one junction end may stem from a read error. V is TRBV5-1 and J is TRBJ1-1, with unresolved D. The CDR3 length is 15 residues. Germline CDR1 SGHRS, CDR2 YFSETQ. CDR3 sequence: CASSFSGEGGTEAFF. The DNA for the CDR3 is TGTGCCAGCAGCTTTAGCGGGGAGGGAGGCACTGAAGCTTTCTTT.

This rearrangement joins TRBV6-1 to TRBJ2-1; 10 bases map to TRBD2. V shed 6 bases, J shed 6 bases, and the junction held 14 bases outside the gene matches. CDR1 is MNHNS and CDR2 is SASEGT in the germline V gene. The CDR3 length is 17 residues. The CDR3 is CASSLPPGTSAANEQFF. CDR3 bases: TGTGCCAGCAGCCTACCGCCCGGGACTAGCGCCGCCAATGAGCAGTTCTTC.

The chain carries TRBV7-8 and TRBJ2-3, with 14 bases identical to TRBD2. This CDR3 contains 17 residues. Germline CDR1 is SGHVS and CDR2 is FQNEAQ. Germline trimming cut 5 bases from V and 5 bases from J; bases unmatched to any gene: 9. The CDR3 nucleotides are TGTGCCAGCAGCCCAGGGACTAGCGGGAGAAAGGAAGATACGCAGTATTTT. This translates into CASSPGTSGRKEDTQYF.